This TCR beta chain was identified during a study of blood T cells in healthy people across ages. Germline V CDR1 and CDR2: PRHDT, FYEKMQ (reference sequence). This CDR3 contains 18 residues. Trimming took 2 bases from V and 4 from J, leaving 24 bases between them. Study-wide results and limits: Getting older went along with TCR beta diversity per million T cells dropping roughly linearly. Leaving the PBMCs unsorted stopped any conclusive comparison of naive versus antigen-experienced cells. Donors of long life had a larger count of naive CD4+ cells and greater diversity than aged donors.

This clonotype was counted a single time. Its target is unknown. Each sample provided at least 5 micrograms of extracted total RNA. A second 7 to 11 cycle PCR used barcoded and J-beta primers. TCRdb itself ran the 5' RACE reads through MiXCR, one entry per CDR3 protein. This sample has approximately 1,000,000 distinct CDR3 sequences; 30% to 40% occur once, and the top ten carry around 13%. The specimen was blood. This TCR was recovered from a man younger than 35 in good health. J is TRBJ2-7 and V is TRBV13; D might be TRBD1 or TRBD2, each matching 5 bases. CDR3 DNA: TGTGCCAGCAGCTTATTTAGTTATTTAGGGACGGATCCGTACGAGCAGTACTTC. Protein product: CASSLFSYLGTDPYEQYF.